The 31 T cell receptor beta chains listed next were all sequenced from one sample in a study of PD-1 blockade in classical Hodgkin lymphoma. Profiled with immunoSEQ multiplex PCR; TCRdb holds only in-frame clones, not every one. The table shows roughly 150,000 clones, with 78% occurring only once. All patients experienced relapse after autologous stem cell transplantation, and brentuximab vedotin exposure was variable. Sample: peripheral blood mononuclear cells (PBMCs), taken before the second cycle of nivolumab. Every receptor here comes from a human donor with classical Hodgkin lymphoma.

The chain links TRBV6-1 to TRBJ2-7; D not certain. V was pared by 8 bases and J by 0 bases, with 8 bases between. The germline V gene encodes CDR1 MNHNS and CDR2 SASEGT. This CDR3 has 12 residues. CDR3 region: CASCASSYEQYF. CDR3 DNA: TGTGCCAGCTGCGCAAGCTCCTACGAGCAGTACTTC.

V is TRBV11-3 and J is TRBJ2-3; 12 bases line up with TRBD2. Germline V gives CDR1 SGHNT, CDR2 YENEEA. V lost 0 bases and J lost 7; bases outside the gene matches: 8. This CDR3 comprises 17 residues. The CDR3 region has the DNA TGTGCCAGCAGCTTAGAAGGACTAGCGGGGTCCGAAAATACGCAGTATTTT. It encodes CASSLEGLAGSENTQYF.

The chain employs TRBV27 and TRBJ2-5; D gene uncertain. This CDR3 has 12 amino acids. Trimming stripped 5 bases from V and 1 base from J, with 5 bases between. The V gene's germline CDR1 is MNHEY and CDR2 SMNVEV (reference sequence). CDR3 region: CASSRLQETQYF. CDR3 coding DNA: TGTGCCAGCAGTCGCCTCCAAGAGACCCAGTACTTC.

The J gene is TRBJ2-7, the V gene TRBV7-2; D gene uncertain. Trimming removed 5 bases at V and 4 bases at J, with 9 bases between. CDR1 SGHTA and CDR2 FQGNSA come from the germline V gene. This CDR3 spans 12 amino acids. The CDR3 nucleotides read TGTGCCAGCAGCCTTTCTAGGTACGAGCAGTACTTC. This translates into CASSLSRYEQYF.

The chain carries TRBV18 and TRBJ1-1; unclear D gene. Between the trimmed V and J ends, which lost 3 bases and 1 base, there was a span of 9 bases. This CDR3 spans 14 amino acids. The germline CDR1 and CDR2 sequences are KGHSH and LQKENI. CDR3 sequence (DNA): TGTGCCAGCTCACCGGGGTTCCCGAACACTGAAGCTTTCTTT. Its translation: CASSPGFPNTEAFF.

This sequence joins TRBV10-3 and TRBJ1-1; D gene unclear. Trimming removed 5 bases from V and 1 base from J, with 8 bases in between. This CDR3 is 13 amino acids long. The germline V gene encodes CDR1 ENHRY and CDR2 SYGVKD. CDR3 loop: CAISTRRNTEAFF. CDR3 sequence (DNA): TGTGCCATCAGTACAAGAAGGAACACTGAAGCTTTCTTT.

Only one count was recorded for this clone. V usage is TRBV7-9 and J usage is TRBJ2-7; the D gene is possibly TRBD1 (6 bases). The germline gives CDR1 SEHNR, CDR2 FQNEAQ (reference sequence). Trimming took off 5 bases at V and 5 bases at J, with 13 bases between the two ends. This CDR3 region has 13 residues. For the CDR3, the DNA is TGTGCCAGCAGCCAGCAGGGGCCCCACGAGCAGTACTTC. It yields the protein CASSQQGPHEQYF.

The chain employs TRBV7-8 and TRBJ2-5; possibly TRBD1 or TRBD2 for D (6 bases each). This CDR3 has 17 amino acids. The germline gives CDR1 SGHVS, CDR2 FQNEAQ. Trimming pared 0 bases from V and 3 bases from J, leaving 17 bases between. The CDR3 reads CASSLAQEGGWEETQYF. The DNA for the CDR3 is TGTGCCAGCAGCTTAGCGCAGGAGGGGGGATGGGAAGAGACCCAGTACTTC.

V usage is TRBV27 and J usage is TRBJ2-3; 9 bases match TRBD2. J was trimmed by 0 bases and V by 2 bases; bases with no gene match: 0. There are 15 residues in the CDR3. CDR1 MNHEY and CDR2 SMNVEV come from the germline V gene (reference sequence). The chain's CDR3 is CASSLLAGSTDTQYF. CDR3 sequence (DNA): TGTGCCAGCAGTTTACTAGCGGGGAGCACAGATACGCAGTATTTT.

The chain recombines TRBV6-5 with TRBJ1-2, with TRBD1 matching 7 bases. Germline assignment: CDR1 MNHEY and CDR2 SVGAGI. The CDR3 contains 15 residues. The V gene end was trimmed by 6 bases and the J gene end by 0 bases; junction bases not matched to a gene: 7. The CDR3 sequence is CASSPGTVSNYGYTF. DNA for the CDR3: TGTGCCAGCAGCCCCGGGACAGTCTCTAACTATGGCTACACCTTC.

The gene calls are TRBV5-4 and TRBJ2-7, with TRBD2 identical over 9 bases. The CDR3 length is 16 residues. V dropped 4 bases and J dropped 5; count of bases not matched to a gene: 13. Germline lookup yields CDR1 SGHNT and CDR2 YYREEE (reference sequence). The CDR3 DNA follows: TGTGCCAGCAGCCAAGATTGGGTAGCGGGAGTAAACGAGCAGTACTTC. Its translation is CASSQDWVAGVNEQYF.

The genes are TRBV7-2 and TRBJ2-5; D is unresolved. The germline CDR1 and CDR2 sequences are SGHTA and FQGNSA. CDR3 length: 14 residues. Trimming took 5 bases from V and 3 from J, leaving 13 bases between them. CDR3 residues: CASSVVITEETQYF. The CDR3 DNA reads as TGTGCCAGCAGCGTCGTTATCACCGAAGAGACCCAGTACTTC.

This chain joins TRBV6-5 and TRBJ1-2; TRBD1 might be the D (5 bases). This CDR3 spans 14 amino acids. Trimming cost V 5 bases and J 0 bases, with 10 bases left between them. Germline V gene data show CDR1 as MNHEY and CDR2 as SVGAGI. This CDR3 is CASSPGQTNYGYTF. The CDR3 DNA reads as TGTGCCAGCAGTCCCGGACAAACTAACTATGGCTACACCTTC.

J is TRBJ2-3 and V is TRBV7-9; D not resolved. Germline-derived CDR1 and CDR2 are SEHNR and FQNEAQ (reference sequence). This CDR3 region has 15 residues. Trimming took 4 bases from V and 2 from J, leaving 13 bases between them. The CDR3 loop reads CASSSRTDLTDTQYF. CDR3 in DNA: TGTGCCAGCAGCTCCCGGACGGATCTCACAGATACGCAGTATTTT. Supplemented by reference TRBV7-9 and TRBJ2-3, the full variable domain reads DTGVSQNPRHKITKRGQNVTFRCDPISEHNRLYWYRQTLGQGPEFLTYFQNEAQLEKSRLLSDRFSAERPKGSFSTLEIQRTEQGDSAMYLCASSSRTDLTDTQYFGPGTRLTVL.

This clone was detected ten times or more. This chain links TRBV27 with TRBJ2-2; 7 bases line up with TRBD2. This CDR3 is 16 amino acids long. Unmatched junction bases numbered 6, after V lost 5 bases and J lost 0 bases. Germline assignment: CDR1 MNHEY and CDR2 SMNVEV (reference sequence). CDR3 loop: CASSPLAGANTGELFF. As DNA, the CDR3 is TGTGCCAGCAGTCCATTAGCGGGTGCGAACACCGGGGAGCTGTTTTTT.

V usage is TRBV4-3 and J usage is TRBJ2-7; TRBD2 matches 8 bases. This CDR3 has 16 residues. After removal of 0 bases from V and 2 bases from J, the junction contained 6 bases not matched to a gene. Germline CDR1 LGHNA, CDR2 YSLEER. CDR3 nucleotides: TGCGCCAGCAGCCAAGATCTAGGACTAGCAGCCTACGAGCAGTACTTC. It is translated as CASSQDLGLAAYEQYF.

The chain employs TRBV2 and TRBJ2-1; 9 bases match TRBD2. This CDR3 has 12 amino acids. From germline, CDR1 is SNHLY and CDR2 FYNNEI. The CDR3 is CARAGGPNEQFF. The CDR3 bases are TGTGCGAGGGCGGGAGGGCCCAATGAGCAGTTCTTC.

Ten or more counts support this clone. The chain recombines TRBV19 with TRBJ1-5; unclear D gene. Per germline, CDR1 LNHDA and CDR2 SQIVND (reference sequence). This CDR3 has 14 amino acids. V was clipped by 1 base and J by 6 bases, with 10 bases between them. Here the CDR3 DNA reads TGTGCCAGTAGTATAGTTTCCGGGAGTCAGCCCCAGCATTTT. It is translated as CASSIVSGSQPQHF.

DNA for the CDR3: TGCGCCAGCAGCTTAGCGCCAGGGTCTGAGACCCAGTACTTC. It yields the protein CASSLAPGSETQYF. This rearrangement joins TRBV5-1 to TRBJ2-5; a possible D gene is TRBD1 (5 bases). Trimming shortened V by 2 bases and J by 5 bases, and 13 bases separated the two germline ends. The V gene's germline CDR1 is SGHRS and CDR2 YFSETQ. The CDR3 spans 14 residues. Full variable domain (remainder filled in from reference TRBV5-1 and TRBJ2-5): KAGVTQTPRYLIKTRGQQVTLSCSPISGHRSVSWYQQTPGQGLQFLFEYFSETQRNKGNFPGRFSGRQFSNSRSEMNVSTLELGDSALYLCASSLAPGSETQYFGPGTRLLVL.

In nucleotides, the CDR3 is TGTGCCAGTAACGACAGGGGCGGTACAGATACGCAGTATTTT. It encodes CASNDRGGTDTQYF. The chain joins TRBV19 to TRBJ2-3; 8 bases are shared with TRBD1. The V segment lost 7 bases and the J segment 3 bases; nucleotides outside the gene matches: 6. The length of the CDR3 is 14 residues. Germline assignment: CDR1 LNHDA and CDR2 SQIVND (reference sequence). Combining the CDR3 with reference TRBV19 and TRBJ2-3 gives the whole variable domain DGGITQSPKYLFRKEGQNVTLSCEQNLNHDAMYWYRQDPGQGLRLIYYSQIVNDFQKGDIAEGYSVSREKKESFPLTVTSAQKNPTAFYLCASNDRGGTDTQYFGPGTRLTVL.

For the CDR3, the DNA is TGTGCCAGCAGCCTCGACAGGACTCAGCCCCAGCATTTT. The encoded protein is CASSLDRTQPQHF. V usage is TRBV6-6 and J usage is TRBJ1-5; tentative D call: TRBD1 (6 bases). The germline CDR1 and CDR2 sequences are MNHNY and SVGAGI (reference sequence). The V end lost 6 bases, the J end lost 6 bases, and 12 bases lay between the germline ends. The length of the CDR3 is 13 residues.

The chain carries TRBV6-5 and TRBJ2-7; tentatively, D is TRBD2 (5 bases). Germline V gives CDR1 MNHEY, CDR2 SVGAGI. The length of the CDR3 is 13 residues. V lost 5 bases, J lost 4 bases, and 12 bases lay in between. CDR3 sequence: CASSGPSSYEQYF. CDR3 DNA sequence: TGTGCCAGCAGTGGACCTAGCTCTTACGAGCAGTACTTC.

This clone was found a few times. The rearrangement uses TRBV10-3 and TRBJ2-1; 14 bases align to TRBD2. V gave up 9 bases and J gave up 6 bases; unmatched junction bases: 7. Germline V gene lookup returns CDR1 ENHRY and CDR2 SYGVKD. The length of the CDR3 is 15 residues. The CDR3 region has the DNA TGTGCCATAGGATGGACTAGCGGGGGGCTCAATGAGCAGTTCTTC. This codes for CAIGWTSGGLNEQFF.

The chain links TRBV6-6 to TRBJ2-2; 9 positions agree with TRBD2. CDR1 MNHNY and CDR2 SVGAGI come from the germline V gene (reference sequence). CDR3 length: 15 residues. The trim removed 4 bases at V and 4 bases at J, leaving 4 bases unmatched. The DNA of the CDR3 is TGTGCCAGCAGTTGGCGGGGGGGATTCACCGGGGAGCTGTTTTTT. This codes for CASSWRGGFTGELFF.

This chain uses TRBV19 with TRBJ1-5; D remains ambiguous. CDR1 and CDR2 (germline): LNHDA, SQIVND (reference sequence). The CDR3 totals 15 residues. Between the trimmed V and J ends, which lost 2 bases and 0 bases, there was a span of 8 bases. The CDR3 region has the DNA TGTGCCAGTAGTATACGTGGATATAGCAATCAGCCCCAGCATTTT. Translating it yields CASSIRGYSNQPQHF.

The gene calls are TRBV11-3 and TRBJ1-1; D is possibly TRBD1 (5 bases). The V end lost 5 bases, the J end lost 0 bases, and 22 bases lay between the germline ends. Germline lookup yields CDR1 SGHNT and CDR2 YENEEA. The CDR3 is 18 amino acids. DNA for the CDR3: TGTGCCAGCAGCACTCAACTCGAAGGGGTGGTCATGAACACTGAAGCTTTCTTT. Its protein is CASSTQLEGVVMNTEAFF.

The rearrangement joins TRBV29-1 to TRBJ2-1; no firm D call. The V and J ends lost 3 bases and 3 bases respectively, with 3 bases between them. Germline CDR1 and CDR2: SQVTM and ANQGSEA. The CDR3 runs 11 residues. CDR3 protein: CSVDSYNEQFF. The CDR3 region has the DNA TGCAGCGTTGACAGCTACAATGAGCAGTTCTTC.

V is TRBV19 and J is TRBJ2-5; D ambiguous. V shed 6 bases and J shed 1 base, with 9 bases lying between them. The germline V gene has CDR1 LNHDA and CDR2 SQIVND (reference sequence). The CDR3 consists of 13 residues. The CDR3 loop is CASRDAAQETQYF. CDR3 nucleotide sequence: TGTGCCAGTAGGGATGCGGCCCAAGAGACCCAGTACTTC.

Remarks on this clone: Given a much more abundant clone one base away, this may be a read error. The gene calls are TRBV7-2 and TRBJ1-5, with D unclear. The CDR3 spans 12 residues. V lost 1 base, J lost 4 bases, and 2 bases lay in between. From germline, CDR1 is SGHTA and CDR2 FQGNSA. CDR3 DNA: TGTGCCAGCAGCTTAGAAAATCAGCCCCAGCATTTT. It yields the protein CASSLENQPQHF.

This clone was seen a single time. This sequence joins TRBV4-2 and TRBJ1-1; 8 bases fit TRBD1. The V segment lost 4 bases and the J segment 1 base; nucleotides outside the gene matches: 11. The CDR3 contains 17 residues. CDR1 is LGHNA, CDR2 YNFKEQ, per germline. CDR3 coding DNA: TGTGCCAGCAGCCCCGCACCCATGACAGGGGAGAACACTGAAGCTTTCTTT. Its translation: CASSPAPMTGENTEAFF.

V is TRBV11-3 and J is TRBJ2-2; no reliable D call. Trimming removed 2 bases from V and 4 bases from J, with 8 bases in between. The CDR3 is 14 residues long. Germline V gene lookup returns CDR1 SGHNT and CDR2 YENEEA. The CDR3 reads CASSLTAATGELFF. CDR3 nucleotide sequence: TGTGCCAGCAGCTTAACGGCAGCCACCGGGGAGCTGTTTTTT.